This T cell receptor beta chain was found in a study of shared clonotypes between healthy human individuals. Study summary: Ranging from 18 to 49 in age, donors were a couple of women and a few men. Study-level points and caveats: Sampling covered nothing but blood. Tissue TCR repertoires likely differ from those found in blood. Generation of non-shared clonotypes was less probable than generation of clonotypes shared by all four donors.

Germline V lookup: CDR1 MNHNS, CDR2 SASEGT. Trimming cost V 3 bases and J 4 bases, with 7 bases left between them. The CDR3 runs to 12 residues. CD45RO-negative, CCR7-selected cells formed the naive CD8 fraction, which excluded terminally differentiated effector memory CD45RA+ cells. On this clone: Its antigen remains unknown.

The repertoire was sequenced with immunoSEQ multiplex PCR; TCRdb's copy has only in-frame clones and lacks some. The data contain around 1,900,000 clones, 80% to 95% of them seen just once; the ten biggest clones take up around 1.7%. The V and J genes are TRBV6-1 and TRBJ2-7; D is possibly TRBD1 or TRBD2 (5 bases each). This receptor was identified in a man aged 18 to 29 in good health. Some clones in this sample may be carry-over from other donors' samples. The sequencing sample was made of naive CD8+ T cells from PBMCs. The CDR3: CASSDGGYEQYF. The CDR3 coding sequence is TGTGCCAGCAGTGATGGGGGTTACGAGCAGTACTTC.